This T cell receptor (beta chain) was captured in a study of T cells in Graves' hyperthyroidism and ophthalmopathy. Germline CDR1 SNHLY, CDR2 FYNNEI. Trimming took off 7 bases at V and 0 bases at J, with 16 bases between the two ends. The CDR3 loop spans 15 amino acids. The study enrolled patients aged 18 to 65 with newly diagnosed hyperthyroidism of under 2 months' duration. In its sample, this clonotype was seen many times. RNA transcripts yielded amplified TCR beta CDR3 regions. A set of HTBI primers served as the primers for a first-round RT-PCR of the TCR CDR3. One entry per CDR3 protein, called by TCRdb with MiXCR from the multiplex PCR reads. This table holds nearly 600,000 distinct CDR3 sequences, approximately 15% found once.

This receptor was obtained from a woman in her 30s with Graves' hyperthyroidism that later progressed to Graves' ophthalmopathy. V is TRBV2 and J is TRBJ2-7; D call uncertain. Sequenced input: blood. The CDR3 is CASTEGRRNSYEQYF. CDR3 sequence (DNA): TGTGCCAGCACCGAAGGGCGTAGGAACTCCTACGAGCAGTACTTC.